The following is a T cell receptor (beta chain) sequence with its context. This entry belongs to a study of blood T cell repertoires in COVID-19. Turning to the study itself: Acute and convalescent COVID-19 specimens originated in the United States, Italy and Spain.

Assay: immunoSEQ multiplex PCR; the TCRdb copy retains only in-frame clones and omits some. The table shows about half a million clones, with approximately 86% occurring only once. This clonotype was obtained from an older woman who had recovered from COVID-19. The source material was PBMCs or T cells enriched from blood (not recorded which).

CDR3 region: CASSKGQGARIYEQYV. CDR3 coding DNA: TGTGCCAGCAGCAAAGGTCAGGGGGCGCGGATCTACGAGCAGTACGTC. The chain combines TRBV21-1 with TRBJ2-7; the table's D call TRBD1 went unverified against the DNA. TRBV21-1 is assigned pseudogene status. CDR3 length: 16 amino acids.